This T cell receptor (beta chain) is from a study of OX40 agonist ivuxolimab in advanced cancers. The table came from immunoSEQ multiplex PCR; TCRdb's copy has only in-frame clones and leaves some out. The repertoire holds about 59,000 clones, with 87% as singletons. Whole-study results and caveats: At 0.1 to 3.0 mg/kg and by week 6, clonal expansion occurred in CD4+ and CD8+ blood T cells. Low normalized clonal expansion also occurred in some nonresponding patients.

Of note for this clone: As yet, its antigen is unknown.

Between the trimmed V and J ends, which lost 2 bases and 0 bases, there was a span of 9 bases. Germline CDR1 reads GTSNPN; CDR2 reads SVGIG (reference sequence). This CDR3 is built from 14 residues. The sequence was collected from an adult with an advanced solid tumor such as melanoma, head and neck, liver or kidney cancer. V usage is TRBV30 and J usage is TRBJ2-3; D may be TRBD2 (5 bases). This material consisted of CD4+ or CD8+ T cells sorted from blood, taken in a trial of the OX40 agonist ivuxolimab. The chain's CDR3 is CAWSSGISTDTQYF. The CDR3 DNA follows: TGTGCCTGGAGTTCCGGGATAAGCACAGATACGCAGTATTTT.